This TCR beta chain was identified during a study of beta chain features in type 1 diabetes. This clone has just a few counts. Its target is not known. Study-wide results and caveats: In every one of the four CD4+ subsets, TCRB CDR3s were moderately but significantly shorter in Type 1 diabetes patients.

As every portion of the isolated RNA was reverse transcribed, the sequencing read expressed TCRB transcripts. Sequencing was performed with immunoSEQ multiplex PCR; in TCRdb, only in-frame clones are kept and a portion is missing. Of around 280,000 clones in the sample, about 15% were seen once. The receptor was derived from a man between 18 and 35 years old with type 1 diabetes. Material for sequencing was naive CD4+ T cells from blood.

CDR3 nucleotides: TGTGCCAGCAGCCGAGCGGGAGGGCCGCAGGAGCAGTACTTC. The encoded protein is CASSRAGGPQEQYF. V and J are TRBV7-4 and TRBJ2-7, with TRBD2 identical over 10 bases. The CDR3 loop spans 14 amino acids. J was trimmed by 7 bases and V by 5 bases; bases with no gene match: 8. The germline V gene encodes CDR1 SGHVT and CDR2 SQSDAQ.